This T cell receptor beta chain was identified in a study of blood T cell repertoires in COVID-19. The wider study: The study drew acute and convalescent COVID-19 samples from the United States, Italy and Spain. PBMCs, B-cell-depleted T cells, or T cells provided the cDNA or gDNA that made up the material.

Individuals aged about 18 to 90 years were recruited from 24 US areas. Original handling: Estimation of nucleated cell counts relied on the amplification of reference gene primers. The table came from immunoSEQ multiplex PCR; TCRdb's copy has only in-frame clones and leaves some out. V, J and clone size derive from that table, while D and trimming were established from the DNA sequence. The sample has over 350,000 clones; around 90% are singletons. This CDR3 has 16 amino acids. From germline, CDR1 is MNHEY and CDR2 SVGEGT. V gave up 6 bases and J gave up 0 bases; unmatched junction bases: 10. The sequencing input was PBMCs or T cells enriched from blood (not recorded which). The chain joins TRBV6-2 or TRBV6-3 to TRBJ2-7; 8 nucleotides line up with TRBD1. The TCR comes from a young woman with acute COVID-19. DNA of the CDR3: TGTGCCAGCAGCACCGGACAGGGCCGACGCTCCTACGAGCAGTACTTC. Translating gives CASSTGQGRRSYEQYF.